Described below is a single T cell receptor (beta chain) sequence and its context. Germline CDR1 reads MDHEN; CDR2 reads SYDVKM. V shed 5 bases and J shed 5 bases, with 6 bases lying between them. CDR3 length: 11 residues. One Seattle source followed patients from active infection through their disease course. This record comes from a study of blood T cell repertoires in COVID-19. Overall study: Some COVID-19 samples were acute and others convalescent; all came from the United States, Italy and Spain. The cDNA or gDNA used as material had been derived from T cells, B-cell-depleted T cells, or PBMCs.

As originally analysed: Nucleated cell number was recorded as an estimate derived from reference gene primer amplification. TCRdb keeps only in-frame clones here, not all; method: immunoSEQ multiplex PCR. The DNA was the basis for D and trimming; V, J and clone size are from that table. The table lists 450,000 or so clones, 75% to 90% of them singletons. Sequencing input: peripheral blood. The receptor comes from a young man with COVID-19, enrolled during active disease. This rearrangement joins TRBV28 to TRBJ2-5; no reliable D call. CDR3: CASSVMETQYF. Written as DNA, the CDR3 is TGTGCCAGCAGTGTTATGGAGACCCAGTACTTC.